These 17 T cell receptor beta chains originate from one sample sequenced in a study of long-term antiretroviral therapy in people with HIV. Survey-level immunoSEQ v3.0 assays were run. Sequencing used immunoSEQ multiplex PCR; TCRdb keeps in-frame clones, though not all of them. This sample has tens of thousands of clones, with almost 90% found just once. The sample in question was unsorted PBMCs, obtained about 4.3 years after starting antiretroviral therapy. The receptors were gathered from a man aged 30 to 39 with HIV.

The rearrangement joins TRBV30 to TRBJ1-1; 7 nucleotides line up with TRBD1. The ends lost 6 bases at V and 0 bases at J; junction bases unmatched: 4. This CDR3 has 13 amino acids. Germline-derived CDR1 and CDR2 are GTSNPN and SVGIG (reference sequence). For the CDR3, the DNA is TGTGCCTGTCGACAGGGTATGAACACTGAAGCTTTCTTT. It specifies CACRQGMNTEAFF.

V gene TRBV15 combines with J gene TRBJ2-7; D tentatively reads TRBD1 or TRBD2 (5 bases each). V lost 5 bases, J lost 1 base, and 12 bases lay in between. This CDR3 is built from 14 residues. Germline V lookup: CDR1 LNHNV, CDR2 YYDKDF (reference sequence). The CDR3 DNA is TGTGCCACCAGCTCGGGACCTTTTTCCTACGAGCAGTACTTC. Protein: CATSSGPFSYEQYF.

Here the CDR3 reads CASSPRTTEGGYEQYF. CDR3 DNA: TGTGCCAGCAGCCCTCGGACAACTGAGGGTGGGTACGAGCAGTACTTC. The chain has TRBV7-9 and TRBJ2-7; perhaps D is TRBD1 or TRBD2 (5 bases each). The germline V gene encodes CDR1 SEHNR and CDR2 FQNEAQ (reference sequence). The CDR3 is 16 amino acids. With 5 bases removed from V and 4 bases from J, the gap between germline ends came to 21 bases.

CDR3 in DNA: TGTGCCAGCAGTAAATCTTTACTAGCGGGAGAAGATACGCAGTATTTT. Its protein is CASSKSLLAGEDTQYF. The chain recombines TRBV25-1 with TRBJ2-3; TRBD2 matches at 11 bases. This CDR3 region has 16 residues. Germline CDR1 and CDR2: MGHDK and SYGVNS. Trimming took 5 bases from V and 5 from J; bases not matched to a gene: 9.

Comments on this clone: A read error may account for a junction end that differs from germline. The chain has TRBV4-3 and TRBJ2-3; 7 bases line up with TRBD1. The CDR3 length is 12 residues. Germline assignment: CDR1 LGHNA and CDR2 YSLEER. CDR3 sequence: CASRGSTDTQYF. CDR3 coding DNA: TGCGCAAGCAGGGGGAGCACAGATACGCAGTATTTT.

For the CDR3, the DNA is TGCGCCAGCCGAAACAGGGGCAATGAGCAGTTCTTC. Its protein is CASRNRGNEQFF. The J gene is TRBJ2-1, the V gene TRBV5-1, with 7 bases identical to TRBD1. Trimming at V came to 7 bases and at J to 6 bases, leaving 4 bases not matched to a gene. Per the germline V gene, CDR1 is SGHRS and CDR2 is YFSETQ. The CDR3 totals 12 residues.

The sample holds a few counts of this clone. This sequence joins TRBV5-4 and TRBJ1-2, with D possibly matching TRBD1 (6 bases). Germline lookup yields CDR1 SGHNT and CDR2 YYREEE (reference sequence). V was shortened by 4 bases and J by 5 bases, with 12 bases between the two germline ends. This CDR3 has 13 amino acids. The CDR3 loop is CASSQSGQYGYTF. CDR3 in DNA: TGTGCCAGCAGCCAATCCGGACAGTATGGCTACACCTTC.

V is TRBV29-1 and J is TRBJ2-1; unclear D gene. The CDR3 totals 11 residues. Germline V gene lookup returns CDR1 SQVTM and CDR2 ANQGSEA. The chain's CDR3 is CSKSGDNEQFF. The CDR3, as DNA: TGCAGTAAGTCTGGGGACAATGAGCAGTTCTTC.

The rearrangement links TRBV5-5 to TRBJ1-2; TRBD1 agrees at 9 bases. Germline lookup yields CDR1 SGHKS and CDR2 YYEKEE (reference sequence). The CDR3 is 17 amino acids. The junction had 12 bases not matched to a gene; V was cut back by 4 bases and J by 2 bases. The chain's CDR3 is CASSPQGQGRGNYGYTF. The CDR3 DNA follows: TGTGCCAGCAGCCCTCAGGGACAGGGAAGAGGAAACTATGGCTACACCTTC.

This clone has just one count. The J gene is TRBJ2-5, the V gene TRBV4-2, with D hard to call. Between the trimmed V and J ends, which lost 1 base and 5 bases, there was a span of 8 bases. This CDR3 has 13 residues. Per the germline V gene, CDR1 is LGHNA and CDR2 is YNFKEQ. In DNA, the CDR3 is TGTGCCAGCAGCCAAGGACCCCCGGAGACCCAGTACTTC. Translation: CASSQGPPETQYF.

The genes are TRBV28 and TRBJ1-2; no firm D call. With 2 bases removed from V and 4 bases from J, the gap between germline ends came to 11 bases. CDR3 length equals 14 residues. Germline V lookup: CDR1 MDHEN, CDR2 SYDVKM. The chain's CDR3 is CASSLGSLLYGYTF. CDR3 sequence (DNA): TGTGCCAGCAGTTTAGGGTCTTTGCTCTATGGCTACACCTTC.

This clone showed up just once. The chain combines TRBV29-1 with TRBJ1-5, with D tentatively TRBD1 (5 bases). The V and J ends lost 5 bases and 3 bases respectively, with 23 bases between them. The V gene's germline CDR1 is SQVTM and CDR2 ANQGSEA. This CDR3 has 17 amino acids. CDR3 nucleotide sequence: TGCAGCGTTAGGGGAGATGGCAGCGGGGGTTTCAATCAGCCCCAGCATTTT. It codes for CSVRGDGSGGFNQPQHF.

This sequence joins TRBV30 and TRBJ1-1, with D perhaps matching TRBD1 (5 bases). The CDR3 runs 13 residues. CDR1 is GTSNPN, CDR2 SVGIG, per germline (reference sequence). With 2 bases removed from V and 11 bases from J, the gap between germline ends came to 18 bases. The CDR3 bases are TGTGCCTGGAGTAGGTCGAGGGGTTCGGGGGCTTTCTTT. Amino acid sequence: CAWSRSRGSGAFF.

The chain joins TRBV27 to TRBJ2-7, with D perhaps matching TRBD1 (6 bases). Germline loops: CDR1 MNHEY, CDR2 SMNVEV (reference sequence). V was trimmed by 6 bases and J by 2 bases, leaving 26 bases between them. CDR3 length: 18 amino acids. CDR3 sequence reads: CASRNLGTGYREPYEQYF. In DNA, the CDR3 is TGTGCCAGCAGGAACTTGGGGACGGGCTACAGGGAGCCCTACGAGCAGTACTTC.

The chain's CDR3 is CASSSSGSTDTQYF. Here the CDR3 DNA reads TGTGCCAGCAGCTCTAGCGGGAGTACAGATACGCAGTATTTT. This chain uses TRBV13 with TRBJ2-3, with 10 bases fitting TRBD2. The CDR3 contains 14 residues. Germline loops: CDR1 PRHDT, CDR2 FYEKMQ (reference sequence). V lost 4 bases to trimming and J lost 3 bases; unmatched junction nucleotides: 1.

V and J are TRBV2 and TRBJ1-5, with 12 bases fitting TRBD1. Germline V lookup: CDR1 SNHLY, CDR2 FYNNEI. The V segment lost 5 bases and the J segment 2 bases; nucleotides outside the gene matches: 10. The length of the CDR3 is 18 residues. CDR3 sequence: CASSWGQGALLGNQPQHF. The CDR3 bases are TGTGCCAGCAGTTGGGGACAGGGGGCCTTGTTGGGCAATCAGCCCCAGCATTTT.

CDR3 residues: CASSGGSMNEQFF. The CDR3, as DNA: TGTGCCAGCAGCGGGGGGAGTATGAATGAGCAGTTCTTC. The chain combines TRBV4-2 with TRBJ2-1, with a tentative D call TRBD2 (6 bases). There are 13 residues in the CDR3. The V end lost 5 bases, the J end lost 7 bases, and 12 bases lay between the germline ends. Germline V gives CDR1 LGHNA, CDR2 YNFKEQ.